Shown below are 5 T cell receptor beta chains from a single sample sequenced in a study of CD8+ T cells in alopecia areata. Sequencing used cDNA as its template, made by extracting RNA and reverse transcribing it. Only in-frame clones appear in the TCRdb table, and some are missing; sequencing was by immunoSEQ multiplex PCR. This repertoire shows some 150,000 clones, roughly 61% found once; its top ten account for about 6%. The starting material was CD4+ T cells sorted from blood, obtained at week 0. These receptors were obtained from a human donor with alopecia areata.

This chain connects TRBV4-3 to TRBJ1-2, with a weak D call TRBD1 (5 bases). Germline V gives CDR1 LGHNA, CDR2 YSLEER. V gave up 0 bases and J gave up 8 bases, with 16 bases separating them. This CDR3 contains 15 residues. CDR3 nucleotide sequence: TGCGCCAGCAGCCAAGAGGTTCAGGGTGGTCGGGGCTACACCTTC. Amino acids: CASSQEVQGGRGYTF.

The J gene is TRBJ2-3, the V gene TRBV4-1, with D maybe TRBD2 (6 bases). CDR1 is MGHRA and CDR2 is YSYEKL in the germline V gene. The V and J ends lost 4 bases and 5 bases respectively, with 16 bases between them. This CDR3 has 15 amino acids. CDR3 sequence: CASSRGRLERDTQYF. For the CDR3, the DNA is TGCGCCAGCAGCCGAGGGAGACTAGAAAGAGATACGCAGTATTTT.

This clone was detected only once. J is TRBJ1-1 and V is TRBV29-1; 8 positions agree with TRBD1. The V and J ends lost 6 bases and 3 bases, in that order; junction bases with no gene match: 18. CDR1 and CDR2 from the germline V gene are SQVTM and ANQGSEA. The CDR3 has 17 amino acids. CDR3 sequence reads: CSVAARTGKVEDTEAFF. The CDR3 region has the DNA TGCAGCGTCGCCGCCCGGACAGGGAAGGTGGAGGACACTGAAGCTTTCTTT.

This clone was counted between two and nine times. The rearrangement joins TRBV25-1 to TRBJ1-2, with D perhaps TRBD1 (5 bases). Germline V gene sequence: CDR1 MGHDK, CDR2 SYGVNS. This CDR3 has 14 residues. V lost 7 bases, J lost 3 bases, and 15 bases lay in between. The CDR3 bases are TGTGCCAGCACAAGAGGGAGAGGGGACTATGGCTACACCTTC. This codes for CASTRGRGDYGYTF.

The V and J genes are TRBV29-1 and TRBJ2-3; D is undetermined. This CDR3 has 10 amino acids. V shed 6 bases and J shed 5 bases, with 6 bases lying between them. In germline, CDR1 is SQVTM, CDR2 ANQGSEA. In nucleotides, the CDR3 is TGCAGCGTGTCTGGAGATACGCAGTATTTT. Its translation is CSVSGDTQYF.